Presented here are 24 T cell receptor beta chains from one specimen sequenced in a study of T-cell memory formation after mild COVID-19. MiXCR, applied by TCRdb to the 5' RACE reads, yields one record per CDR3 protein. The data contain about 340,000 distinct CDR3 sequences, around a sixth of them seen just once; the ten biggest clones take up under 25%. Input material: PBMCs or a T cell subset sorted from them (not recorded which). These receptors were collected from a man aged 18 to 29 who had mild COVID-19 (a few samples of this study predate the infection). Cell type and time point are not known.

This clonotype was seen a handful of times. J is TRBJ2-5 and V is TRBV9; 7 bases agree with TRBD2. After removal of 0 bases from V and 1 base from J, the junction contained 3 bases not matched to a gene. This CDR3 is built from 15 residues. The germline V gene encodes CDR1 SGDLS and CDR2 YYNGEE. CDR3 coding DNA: TGTGCCAGCAGCGTAGGATCGGGGGGCCAAGAGACCCAGTACTTC. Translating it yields CASSVGSGGQETQYF.

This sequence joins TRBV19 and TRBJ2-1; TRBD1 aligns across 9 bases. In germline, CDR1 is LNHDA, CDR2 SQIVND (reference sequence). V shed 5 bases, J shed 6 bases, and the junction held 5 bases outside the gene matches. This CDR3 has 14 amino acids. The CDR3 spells CASSWDRDPNEQFF. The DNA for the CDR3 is TGTGCCAGTAGTTGGGACAGGGACCCCAATGAGCAGTTCTTC.

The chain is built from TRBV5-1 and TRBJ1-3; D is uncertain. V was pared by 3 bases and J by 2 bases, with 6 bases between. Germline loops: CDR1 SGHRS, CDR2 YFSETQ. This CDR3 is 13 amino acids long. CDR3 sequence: CASSSKTGNTIYF. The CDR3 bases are TGCGCCAGCAGCTCCAAAACTGGAAACACCATATATTTT.

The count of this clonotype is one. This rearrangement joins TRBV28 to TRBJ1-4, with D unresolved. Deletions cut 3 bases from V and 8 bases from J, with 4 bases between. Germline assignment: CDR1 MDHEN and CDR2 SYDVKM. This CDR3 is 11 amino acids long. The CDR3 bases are TGTGCCAGCAGTTTCGAGGAAAAACTGTTTTTT. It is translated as CASSFEEKLFF.

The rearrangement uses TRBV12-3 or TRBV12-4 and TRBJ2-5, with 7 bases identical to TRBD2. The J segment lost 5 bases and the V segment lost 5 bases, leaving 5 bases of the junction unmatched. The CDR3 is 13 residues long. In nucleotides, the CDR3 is TGTGCCAGCAGTCGAGCGGGGACGGAGACCCAGTACTTC. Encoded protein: CASSRAGTETQYF.

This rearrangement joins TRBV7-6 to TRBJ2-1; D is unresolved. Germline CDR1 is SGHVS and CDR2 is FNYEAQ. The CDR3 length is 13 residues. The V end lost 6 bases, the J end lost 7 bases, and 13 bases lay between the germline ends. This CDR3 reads CASSPEIQNEQFF. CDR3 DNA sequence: TGTGCCAGCAGTCCAGAGATTCAGAATGAGCAGTTCTTC.

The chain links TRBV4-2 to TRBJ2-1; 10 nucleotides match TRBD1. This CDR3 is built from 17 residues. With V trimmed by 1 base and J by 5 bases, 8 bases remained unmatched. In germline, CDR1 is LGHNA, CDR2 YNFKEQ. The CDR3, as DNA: TGTGCCAGCAGCCAAGTTTTGCGGGGACAGGGGAACAATGAGCAGTTCTTC. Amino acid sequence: CASSQVLRGQGNNEQFF.

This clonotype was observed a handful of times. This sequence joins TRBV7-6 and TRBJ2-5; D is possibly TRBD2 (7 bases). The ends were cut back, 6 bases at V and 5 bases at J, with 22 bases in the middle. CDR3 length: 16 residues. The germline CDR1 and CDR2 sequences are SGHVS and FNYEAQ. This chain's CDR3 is CASSRMGGPRGETQYF. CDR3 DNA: TGTGCCAGCAGTAGAATGGGGGGGCCACGAGGGGAGACCCAGTACTTC.

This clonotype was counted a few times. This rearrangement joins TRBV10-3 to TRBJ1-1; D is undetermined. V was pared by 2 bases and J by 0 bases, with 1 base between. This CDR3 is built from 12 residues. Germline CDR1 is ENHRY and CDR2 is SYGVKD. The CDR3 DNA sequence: TGTGCCATCAGTGAGGTGAACACTGAAGCTTTCTTT. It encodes CAISEVNTEAFF.

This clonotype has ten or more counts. CDR3 sequence: CASSQEGGTSGYEQYF. In nucleotides, the CDR3 is TGTGCCAGCAGCCAAGAAGGGGGGACTAGCGGATACGAGCAGTACTTC. The chain recombines TRBV4-2 with TRBJ2-7; 11 bases align to TRBD2. Germline CDR1 and CDR2: LGHNA and YNFKEQ. Unmatched junction bases numbered 5, after V lost 0 bases and J lost 4 bases. The CDR3 spans 16 residues.

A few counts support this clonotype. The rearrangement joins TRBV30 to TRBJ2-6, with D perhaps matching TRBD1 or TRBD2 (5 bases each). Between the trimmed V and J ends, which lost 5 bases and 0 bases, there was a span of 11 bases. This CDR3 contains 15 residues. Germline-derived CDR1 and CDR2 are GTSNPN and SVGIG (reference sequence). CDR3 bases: TGTGCCTGGCGACGGGGACCCTCTGGGGCCAACGTCCTGACTTTC. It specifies CAWRRGPSGANVLTF.

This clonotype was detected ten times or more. This CDR3 is CSARDIASGDADTQYF. The CDR3 bases are TGCAGTGCTAGAGATATAGCTAGCGGGGATGCAGATACGCAGTATTTT. The rearrangement uses TRBV20-1 and TRBJ2-3; 9 bases align to TRBD2. Germline V lookup: CDR1 DFQATT, CDR2 SNEGSKA (reference sequence). Losses at the gene ends were 0 bases for V and 4 bases for J; bases not matched to a gene: 8. The CDR3 covers 16 residues.

Here the CDR3 reads CSAGVTGANVLTF. In DNA, the CDR3 is TGCAGTGCGGGGGTGACTGGGGCCAACGTCCTGACTTTC. The chain employs TRBV20-1 and TRBJ2-6; D possibly uses TRBD1 or TRBD2 (5 bases each). Looked up from germline, CDR1 is DFQATT and CDR2 is SNEGSKA (reference sequence). CDR3 length: 13 residues. V was shortened by 6 bases and J by 2 bases, with 8 bases between the two germline ends.

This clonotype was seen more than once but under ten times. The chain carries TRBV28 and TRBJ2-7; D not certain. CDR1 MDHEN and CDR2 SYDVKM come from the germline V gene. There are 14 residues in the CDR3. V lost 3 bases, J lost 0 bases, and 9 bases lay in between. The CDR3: CASSLPESSYEQYV. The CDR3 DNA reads TGTGCCAGCAGTTTGCCGGAAAGCTCCTACGAGCAGTACGTC.

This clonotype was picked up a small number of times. CDR3 nucleotides: TGTGCCAGCAGTTTTGCCCCCACTAGTTATGAGGGTTTGGATACGCAGTATTTT. It codes for CASSFAPTSYEGLDTQYF. V is TRBV28 and J is TRBJ2-3; possibly TRBD2 for D (5 bases). CDR3 length: 18 residues. Per the germline V gene, CDR1 is MDHEN and CDR2 is SYDVKM. V was pared by 3 bases and J by 6 bases, with 25 bases between.

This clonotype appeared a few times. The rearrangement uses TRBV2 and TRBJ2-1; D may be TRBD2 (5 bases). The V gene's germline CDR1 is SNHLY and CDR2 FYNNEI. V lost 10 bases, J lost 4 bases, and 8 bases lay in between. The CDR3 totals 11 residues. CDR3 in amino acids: CAMGVYNEQFF. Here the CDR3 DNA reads TGTGCCATGGGAGTATACAATGAGCAGTTCTTC.

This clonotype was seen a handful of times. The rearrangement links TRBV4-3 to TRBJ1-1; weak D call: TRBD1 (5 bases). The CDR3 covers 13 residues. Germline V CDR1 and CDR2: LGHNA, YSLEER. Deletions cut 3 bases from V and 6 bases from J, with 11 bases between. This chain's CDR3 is CASSHPGRAEAFF. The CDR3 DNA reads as TGCGCCAGCAGCCATCCAGGGCGGGCTGAAGCTTTCTTT.

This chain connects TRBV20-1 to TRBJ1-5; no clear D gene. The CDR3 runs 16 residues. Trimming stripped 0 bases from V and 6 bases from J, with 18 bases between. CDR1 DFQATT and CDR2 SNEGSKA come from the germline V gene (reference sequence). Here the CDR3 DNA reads TGCAGTGCTAGAGATTCCACATACTCCAGATCTCAGCCCCAGCATTTT. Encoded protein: CSARDSTYSRSQPQHF.

The CDR3 here is CASSPFATRQEHYGYTF. CDR3 nucleotide sequence: TGTGCCAGCAGCCCCTTTGCCACACGACAGGAGCACTATGGCTACACCTTC. The rearrangement links TRBV7-2 to TRBJ1-2; maybe TRBD1 (6 bases). V was shortened by 5 bases and J by 3 bases, with 22 bases between the two germline ends. Per the germline V gene, CDR1 is SGHTA and CDR2 is FQGNSA. The CDR3 length is 17 residues. Drawing the rest from reference TRBV7-2 and TRBJ1-2, the complete variable domain is GAGVSQSPSNKVTEKGKDVELRCDPISGHTALYWYRQSLGQGLEFLIYFQGNSAPDKSGLPSDRFSAERTGGSVSTLTIQRTQQEDSAVYLCASSPFATRQEHYGYTFGSGTRLTVV.

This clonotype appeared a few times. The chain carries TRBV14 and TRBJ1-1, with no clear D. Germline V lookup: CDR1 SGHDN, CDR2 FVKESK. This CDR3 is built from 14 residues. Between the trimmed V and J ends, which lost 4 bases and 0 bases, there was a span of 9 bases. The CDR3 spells CASSPLGLNTEAFF. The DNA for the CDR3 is TGTGCCAGCAGCCCACTGGGGTTGAACACTGAAGCTTTCTTT. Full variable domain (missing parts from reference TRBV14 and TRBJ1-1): EAGVTQFPSHSVIEKGQTVTLRCDPISGHDNLYWYRRVMGKEIKFLLHFVKESKQDESGMPNNRFLAERTGGTYSTLKVQPAELEDSGVYFCASSPLGLNTEAFFGQGTRLTVV.

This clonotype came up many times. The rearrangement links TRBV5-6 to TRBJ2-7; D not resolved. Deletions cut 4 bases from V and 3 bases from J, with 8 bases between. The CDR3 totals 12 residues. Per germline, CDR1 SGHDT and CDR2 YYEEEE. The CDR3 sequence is CASSNAYYEQYF. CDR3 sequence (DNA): TGTGCCAGCAGCAATGCTTACTACGAGCAGTACTTC.

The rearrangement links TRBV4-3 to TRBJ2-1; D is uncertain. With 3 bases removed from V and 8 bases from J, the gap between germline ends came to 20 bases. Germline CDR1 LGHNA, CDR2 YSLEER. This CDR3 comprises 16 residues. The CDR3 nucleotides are TGCGCCAGCAGCCATGGAAGTATTTATACAAATGATGAGCAGTTCTTC. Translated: CASSHGSIYTNDEQFF.

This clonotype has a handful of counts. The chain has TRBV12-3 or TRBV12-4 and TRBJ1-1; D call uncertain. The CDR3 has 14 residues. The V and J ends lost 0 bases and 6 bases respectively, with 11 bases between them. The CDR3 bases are TGTGCCAGCAGTTTAGCGCCGGGCTACCCTGAAGCTTTCTTT. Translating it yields CASSLAPGYPEAFF.

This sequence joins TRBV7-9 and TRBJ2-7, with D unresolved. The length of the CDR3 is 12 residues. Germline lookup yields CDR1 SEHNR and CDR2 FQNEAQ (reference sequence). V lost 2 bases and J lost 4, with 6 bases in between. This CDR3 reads CASSLLQYEQYF. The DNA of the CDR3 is TGTGCCAGCAGCTTACTTCAGTACGAGCAGTACTTC.